The subject of this entry is one TCR beta chain. Antigen specificity is unknown. It was with 60 Vbeta and 13 Jbeta primers that the PCR ran. Profiled with immunoSEQ multiplex PCR; TCRdb holds only in-frame clones, not every one. This sample has nearly 200,000 clones; roughly 80% occur once, and the top ten carry 2.1%. The CDR3 length is 15 residues. Per the germline V gene, CDR1 is SNHLY and CDR2 is FYNNEI. Germline trimming cut 8 bases from V and 4 bases from J; bases unmatched to any gene: 10. The data originate from a study of cytomegalovirus exposure and HLA in healthy donors. As for the study in general: Ancestry clustering placed roughly four fifths of around 400 genotyped donors in the Caucasian-associated cluster. Study-level results: Most TCRs appeared rarely, but some public TCRs recurred in many donors. The authors excluded some V segments, including TRBV6-2 and TRBV6-3, as indistinguishable.

The chain uses TRBV2 and TRBJ2-5, with 10 nucleotides matching TRBD2. The source is a woman between 25 and 40 years old in good health and CMV-seropositive. Specimen: PBMCs. CDR3 in DNA: TGTGCCAGCTCCCGTAGCGGGGGGCCGGGAGAGACCCAGTACTTC. This gives the protein CASSRSGGPGETQYF.